The 13 T cell receptor beta chains below all came from one sample that was sequenced in a study of cytomegalovirus exposure and HLA in healthy donors. The primer mix had 60 Vbeta and 13 Jbeta primers. Method: immunoSEQ multiplex PCR; TCRdb's copy keeps in-frame clones and lacks some. The sample shows some 95,000 clones, 55% to 80% of them seen only once. The sequenced material came from PBMCs. These TCRs come from a female donor in good health and CMV-seronegative.

V is TRBV21-1 and J is TRBJ2-7; the D call TRBD2 from the table was never checked on the DNA. TRBV21-1 is listed as a pseudogene. The CDR3 spans 15 residues. The CDR3, as DNA: TGTGCCAGCAGCAAATTTCTAGCGGGAGTATACGAGCAGTACTTC. Amino acids: CASSKFLAGVYEQYF.

J is TRBJ2-7 and V is TRBV11-2, with a possible D match to TRBD2 (6 bases). CDR1 SGHAT and CDR2 FQNNGV come from the germline V gene. The ends were cut back, 1 base at V and 1 base at J, with 11 bases in the middle. The CDR3 totals 15 residues. CDR3 nucleotide sequence: TGTGCCAGCAGCTTAGTAAGTAGCGGTTCCTACGAGCAGTACTTC. It yields the protein CASSLVSSGSYEQYF.

As regards this clone: Mismatch with germline at one junction end may stem from a read error. This chain uses TRBV7-9 with TRBJ1-4; a possible D gene is TRBD1 (6 bases). The germline gives CDR1 SEHNR, CDR2 FQNEAQ (reference sequence). The CDR3 has 16 residues. CDR3 in DNA: TGTTCCAGCAGCCCGAGGGACACCCCAACTAATGAAAAACTGTTTTTT. Its protein product is CSSSPRDTPTNEKLFF.

This chain joins TRBV15 and TRBJ2-7; TRBD1 agrees at 8 bases. This CDR3 spans 14 amino acids. Germline assignment: CDR1 LNHNV and CDR2 YYDKDF (reference sequence). Unmatched junction bases numbered 14, after V lost 9 bases and J lost 7 bases. The CDR3 loop reads CATGSAGGRVEQYF. CDR3 sequence (DNA): TGTGCCACAGGGTCGGCAGGGGGCCGGGTGGAGCAGTACTTC. Supplemented by reference TRBV15 and TRBJ2-7, the full variable domain reads DAMVIQNPRYQVTQFGKPVTLSCSQTLNHNVMYWYQQKSSQAPKLLFHYYDKDFNNEADTPDNFQSRRPNTSFCFLDIRSPGLGDTAMYLCATGSAGGRVEQYFGPGTRLTVT.

The CDR3 DNA follows: TGCAGCGTCGCCGACAGGGGTGCTGAAGCTTTCTTT. This codes for CSVADRGAEAFF. This rearrangement joins TRBV29-1 to TRBJ1-1, with 8 bases identical to TRBD1. The CDR3 is 12 amino acids. Germline trimming cut 6 bases from V and 6 bases from J; bases unmatched to any gene: 6. The germline V gene has CDR1 SQVTM and CDR2 ANQGSEA.

This clone is a singleton in its sample. The chain joins TRBV29-1 to TRBJ1-3, with a tentative D call TRBD1 (6 bases). This CDR3 region has 14 residues. V was pared by 3 bases and J by 2 bases, with 11 bases between. Germline CDR1 is SQVTM and CDR2 is ANQGSEA. CDR3 sequence: CSVEKGEAGNTIYF. As DNA, the CDR3 is TGCAGCGTTGAGAAGGGGGAAGCTGGAAACACCATATATTTT.

This clone was observed once. The V call is TRBV29-1, the J call TRBJ2-1; D may be TRBD1 (6 bases). Germline V gene lookup returns CDR1 SQVTM and CDR2 ANQGSEA. This CDR3 contains 15 residues. CDR3 DNA: TGCACCATACGTCAACAGGGCCTTGGCTACAATGAGCAGTTCTTC. Translation: CTIRQQGLGYNEQFF.

V usage is TRBV7-6 and J usage is TRBJ2-5; 7 bases agree with TRBD1. V shed 5 bases and J 4 bases; nucleotides not matched to a gene: 4. Germline V lookup: CDR1 SGHVS, CDR2 FNYEAQ. The CDR3 is 13 amino acids. The CDR3 DNA sequence: TGTGCCAGCAGCCTGGGACAGACAGAGACCCAGTACTTC. Its protein product is CASSLGQTETQYF.

This clone was found many times. The V call is TRBV2, the J call TRBJ2-3; 15 bases agree with TRBD2. Germline V lookup: CDR1 SNHLY, CDR2 FYNNEI. V shed 3 bases and J 2 bases; nucleotides not matched to a gene: 6. CDR3 length equals 18 residues. DNA for the CDR3: TGTGCCAGCAGTGATGCGGGACTAGCGGGAGGATACACAGATACGCAGTATTTT. It yields the protein CASSDAGLAGGYTDTQYF.

The chain links TRBV10-3 to TRBJ1-1, with 7 positions matching TRBD1. V lost 10 bases and J lost 1; bases outside the gene matches: 9. Germline CDR1 is ENHRY and CDR2 is SYGVKD. The CDR3 consists of 14 residues. The CDR3 spells CASRGLMENTEAFF. In nucleotides, the CDR3 is TGTGCCAGTAGGGGGCTAATGGAGAACACTGAAGCTTTCTTT.

The chain links TRBV29-1 to TRBJ2-7; the D is unclear. Trimming cost V 6 bases and J 2 bases, with 11 bases left between them. From germline, CDR1 is SQVTM and CDR2 ANQGSEA. The CDR3 sequence is 12 residues long. The CDR3 reads CSVSDGTYEQYF. CDR3 nucleotide sequence: TGCAGCGTCAGCGACGGTACCTACGAGCAGTACTTC.

Written as DNA, the CDR3 is TGCGCCAGCAGCTTGGGGTTAGGGACTGGCACCTACGAGCAGTACTTC. Translating it yields CASSLGLGTGTYEQYF. The chain couples TRBV5-1 to TRBJ2-7; TRBD2 might be the D (6 bases). Germline CDR1 SGHRS, CDR2 YFSETQ. The CDR3 length is 16 residues. Trimming removed 0 bases at V and 2 bases at J, with 15 bases between.

This clone was detected a few times. The CDR3 bases are TGTGCCAGCAGTTCACAGGGGAGTGGCACTGAAGCTTTCTTT. Protein sequence: CASSSQGSGTEAFF. The V call is TRBV2, the J call TRBJ1-1; 7 bases are a match to TRBD1. CDR3 length: 14 amino acids. CDR1 SNHLY and CDR2 FYNNEI come from the germline V gene. The ends lost 5 bases at V and 4 bases at J; junction bases unmatched: 7.